The clone carrying this T cell receptor beta chain was observed a handful of times. Its antigen is undetermined. In TCRdb, the 5' RACE reads were re-called with MiXCR into one record per CDR3 protein. The table records a few hundred thousand distinct CDR3 sequences, 20% to 25% of them present only once. This record belongs to a study of CD8 T cells in ankylosing spondylitis. Notes on the study in general: Peripheral blood samples showed relatively rare disease-linked clones, and these clones were CD8+. Matched ankylosing spondylitis synovial fluid reportedly showed significant enrichment of disease-linked clones. Ankylosing spondylitis blood appeared to carry a characteristic TCR beta motif of eight or nine highly homologous variants.

Germline V CDR1 and CDR2: DFQATT, SNEGSKA (reference sequence). The CDR3 extends over 15 amino acids. V shed 3 bases and J 6 bases; nucleotides not matched to a gene: 7. Source material: blood, either unsorted or a sorted T cell fraction (not recorded which). The J gene is TRBJ1-5, the V gene TRBV20-1, with 11 positions matching TRBD1. This TCR was recovered from a male donor with ankylosing spondylitis. The CDR3 loop reads CSASFGQGAFQPQHF. The DNA for the CDR3 is TGCAGTGCTAGTTTCGGACAGGGGGCCTTTCAGCCCCAGCATTTT.